The text below deals with one T cell receptor (beta chain). The table lists this clonotype with a few counts. Its antigen is currently not known. One base away there is no much larger clone; base qualities are not given. Sequenced on an Illumina HiSeq 1500. The raw public reads went through TCRdb reprocessing: fastp at Q25, MiXCR clone calling, in-frame beta chains kept. Identical CDR3 proteins give one entry, which carries the most common genes and DNA. The sample has 68,000 or so distinct CDR3 sequences on record, approximately 22% of them singletons. Roughly 79% of the sample goes to the ten largest clones. The data are from a study of T cell repertoires in cytomegalovirus infection (dated by TCRdb to about 2019). Regarding the research as a whole: The HLA type of each donor mattered for the analysis, because public TCR beta signatures pointed to carriage of CMV infection along with the matching HLA type.

Taken from cysteine to phenylalanine, the CDR3 has 14 residues. Here the CDR3 DNA is all that survives: 42 bases in frame from base 1. Relative to germline, V is missing 4 bases and J is missing 7 bases, with 6 bases of the junction outside any gene match. On the study overall, not on this receptor specifically: In both this cohort and an independent cohort of 300 to 450 donors, the cumulative frequency of public TCR beta family members distinguished carriers of CMV infection plus the relevant HLA type. The ex vivo response was dominated by HLA-C-restricted CMV-specific TCR beta clonotypes, which also provided the single most frequent clonotype in two of eight donors.

The chain joins TRBV12-3 or TRBV12-4 to TRBJ1-5; TRBD1 lines up with 8 middle nucleotides. The sample taken for sequencing was PBMCs, sequenced either directly or after in vitro stimulation (not recorded which). This receptor was identified in a human donor in good health (CMV status not recorded). Some clones in this sample may be carry-over from other donors' samples. DNA sequence: TGTGCCAGCAGTTCACAGGGGGTGCCCCAGCCCCAGCATTTT. The resulting protein is CASSSQGVPQPQHF.